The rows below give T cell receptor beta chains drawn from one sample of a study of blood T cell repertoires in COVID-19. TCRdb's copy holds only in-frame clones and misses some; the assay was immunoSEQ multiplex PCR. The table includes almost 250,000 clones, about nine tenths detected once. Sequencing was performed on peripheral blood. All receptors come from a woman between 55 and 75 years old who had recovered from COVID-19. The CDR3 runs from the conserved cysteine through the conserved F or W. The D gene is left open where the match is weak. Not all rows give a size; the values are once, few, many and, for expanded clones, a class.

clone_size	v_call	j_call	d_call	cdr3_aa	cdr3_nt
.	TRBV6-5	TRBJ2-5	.	CASSYGLEETQYF	TGTGCCAGCAGTTATGGGCTTGAGGAGACCCAGTACTTC
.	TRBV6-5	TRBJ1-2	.	CASSSTINYGYTF	TGTGCCAGCAGTTCGACAATTAACTATGGCTACACCTTC
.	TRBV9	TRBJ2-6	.	CASSVVVSGANVLTF	TGTGCCAGCAGCGTAGTAGTCTCTGGGGCCAACGTCCTGACTTTC
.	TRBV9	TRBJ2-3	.	CASSVNPPGGADTQYF	TGTGCCAGCAGCGTAAACCCCCCGGGGGGCGCAGATACGCAGTATTTT
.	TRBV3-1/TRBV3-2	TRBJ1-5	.	CASSQGGQRWDQPQHF	TGTGCCAGCAGCCAAGGGGGACAAAGGTGGGATCAGCCCCAGCATTTT
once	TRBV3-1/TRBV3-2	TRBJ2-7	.	CASSQATTQQYF	TGTGCCAGCAGCCAAGCGACTACTCAGCAGTACTTC
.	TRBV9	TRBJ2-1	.	CASSPPREEEQFF	TGTGCCAGCAGCCCCCCGAGGGAGGAAGAGCAGTTCTTC
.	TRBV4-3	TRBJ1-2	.	CASSQENVGTGRYGYTF	TGCGCCAGCAGCCAAGAGAACGTCGGAACAGGGCGCTATGGCTACACCTTC
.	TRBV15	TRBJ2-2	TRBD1	CATSRELPGTGVGELFF	TGTGCCACCAGCAGGGAACTACCCGGGACAGGGGTCGGGGAGCTGTTTTTT
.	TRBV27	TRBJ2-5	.	CASSRRLARQETQYF	TGTGCCAGCAGCCGACGCCTAGCAAGACAAGAGACCCAGTACTTC
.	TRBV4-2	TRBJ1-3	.	CASSQPGVSGNTIYF	TGTGCCAGCAGCCAGCCCGGGGTCTCTGGAAACACCATATATTTT
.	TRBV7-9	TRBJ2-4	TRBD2	CASSLTLQGSGGINIQYF	TGTGCCAGCAGCTTAACTCTACAAGGTAGCGGGGGTATAAACATTCAGTACTTC
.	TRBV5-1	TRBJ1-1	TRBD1	CASSFSGTGNTEAFF	TGCGCCAGCAGCTTTTCCGGGACAGGGAACACTGAAGCTTTCTTT
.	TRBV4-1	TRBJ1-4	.	CASSQATFPTNEKLFF	TGCGCCAGCAGCCAAGCGACATTCCCAACTAATGAAAAACTGTTTTTT
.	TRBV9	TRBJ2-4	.	CASSAQETDVLAKNIQYF	TGTGCCAGCAGCGCGCAAGAGACAGATGTCTTAGCCAAAAACATTCAGTACTTC
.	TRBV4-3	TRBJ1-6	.	CASSQDQGWNSPLHF	TGCGCCAGCAGCCAAGATCAGGGGTGGAATTCACCCCTCCACTTT
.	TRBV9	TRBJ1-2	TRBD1	CASSVEGRGDGYTF	TGTGCCAGCAGCGTAGAGGGCAGGGGGGATGGCTACACCTTC
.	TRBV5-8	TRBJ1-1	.	CASSLGGGVTSRTEAFF	TGTGCCAGCAGCTTGGGCGGTGGTGTCACCAGTCGGACTGAAGCTTTCTTT
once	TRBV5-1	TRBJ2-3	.	CASSLVGTGGSDTQYF	TGCGCCAGCAGCTTGGTCGGGACTGGGGGATCAGATACGCAGTATTTT
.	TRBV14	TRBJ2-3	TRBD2	CASSPWTSRSTDTQYF	TGTGCCAGCAGCCCGTGGACTAGCAGGAGCACAGATACGCAGTATTTT
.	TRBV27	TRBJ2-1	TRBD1	CASTITTGAGNEQFF	TGTGCCAGCACCATCACCACAGGGGCCGGGAATGAGCAGTTCTTC
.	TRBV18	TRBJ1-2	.	CASSPGTSLDYGYTF	TGTGCCAGCTCACCAGGGACATCGCTAGACTATGGCTACACCTTC
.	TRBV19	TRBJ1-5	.	CASSIGTRVNQPQHF	TGTGCCAGTAGTATCGGGACAAGGGTCAATCAGCCCCAGCATTTT
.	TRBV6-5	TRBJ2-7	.	CASSYQGLVGEQYF	TGTGCCAGCAGTTATCAGGGGTTGGTTGGAGAGCAGTACTTC
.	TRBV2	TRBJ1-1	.	CASLSRERAFF	TGTGCCAGCCTTAGCCGGGAGCGAGCTTTCTTT
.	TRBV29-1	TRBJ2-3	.	CSDPGQPSDTQYF	TGCAGCGACCCGGGACAACCCTCAGATACGCAGTATTTT
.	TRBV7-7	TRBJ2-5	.	CASSLADRGETQYF	TGTGCTAGCAGCTTAGCGGACCGGGGGGAGACCCAGTACTTC
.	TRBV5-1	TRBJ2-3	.	CASTPGALTDTQYF	TGCGCCAGCACTCCCGGAGCCCTCACAGATACGCAGTATTTT
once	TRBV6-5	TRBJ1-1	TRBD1	CASRDRGEAFF	TGTGCCAGCAGGGACAGGGGTGAAGCTTTCTTT
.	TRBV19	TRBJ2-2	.	CASKAGSNTGELFF	TGTGCCAGTAAGGCAGGTTCGAACACCGGGGAGCTGTTTTTT
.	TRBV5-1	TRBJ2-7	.	CASSLDRDTELGNF	TGCGCCAGCAGCTTGGACCGGGACACCGAATTAGGGAACTTC
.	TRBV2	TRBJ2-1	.	CASIAERASSYNEQFF	TGTGCCAGCATAGCAGAGAGGGCGAGCTCCTACAATGAGCAGTTCTTC
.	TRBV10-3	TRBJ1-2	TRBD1	CAISEGQGIYGYTF	TGTGCCATCAGTGAGGGACAGGGGATTTACGGCTACACCTTC
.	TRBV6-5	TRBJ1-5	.	CASSRQKNQPQHF	TGTGCCAGCAGTCGACAGAAGAATCAGCCCCAGCATTTT
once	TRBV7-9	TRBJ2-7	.	CASSPSGYDEQYF	TGTGCCAGCAGCCCTTCGGGGTATGACGAGCAGTACTTC
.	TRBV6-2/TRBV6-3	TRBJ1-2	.	CASSEYRVSGYTF	TGTGCCAGCAGCGAATACAGGGTTTCTGGCTACACCTTC
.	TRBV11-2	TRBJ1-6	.	CASSLGDTFPLHF	TGTGCCAGCAGCTTGGGCGACACGTTCCCCCTCCACTTT
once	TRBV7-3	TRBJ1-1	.	CASSLGGRNAEAFF	TGTGCCAGCAGCTTGGGGGGGCGGAATGCTGAAGCTTTCTTT
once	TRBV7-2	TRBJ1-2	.	CASSLFAGAGYGYTF	TGTGCCAGCAGCTTATTTGCGGGGGCGGGGTATGGCTACACCTTC
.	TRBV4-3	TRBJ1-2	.	CASSPTSGGRGGYTF	TGCGCCAGCAGCCCTACCTCGGGGGGTCGGGGTGGCTACACCTTC
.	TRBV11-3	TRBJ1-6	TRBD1	CASSSGGSPLHF	TGTGCCAGCAGCTCAGGGGGTTCACCCCTCCACTTT
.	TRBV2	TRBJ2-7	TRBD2	CASSEFKTSKQYF	TGTGCCAGCAGTGAATTTAAGACTAGCAAGCAGTACTTC
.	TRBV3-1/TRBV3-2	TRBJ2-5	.	CASSQISAQAQYF	TGTGCCAGCAGCCAGATTAGTGCTCAGGCCCAGTACTTC
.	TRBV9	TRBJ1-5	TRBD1	CASSVGQGKAQPQHF	TGTGCCAGCAGCGTAGGACAGGGGAAGGCTCAGCCCCAGCATTTT
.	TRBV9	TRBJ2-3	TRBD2	CASSLKTSGGTDTQYF	TGTGCCAGCAGCCTCAAGACTAGCGGGGGCACAGATACGCAGTATTTT
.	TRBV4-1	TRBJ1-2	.	CASSHAGIAYGYGYTF	TGCGCCAGCAGCCATGCCGGCATAGCGTACGGGTATGGCTACACCTTC
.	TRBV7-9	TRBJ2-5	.	CASSRGLTRPYF	TGTGCCAGCAGCCGCGGACTTACCCGCCCGTACTTC
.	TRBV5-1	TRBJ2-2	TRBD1	CASSPGQGGGTGELFF	TGCGCCAGCAGCCCAGGACAGGGCGGTGGAACCGGGGAGCTGTTTTTT
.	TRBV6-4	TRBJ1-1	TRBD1	CASRRGQGGHEAFF	TGTGCCAGCAGAAGGGGACAGGGGGGACACGAAGCTTTCTTT